This TCR beta chain was recovered during a study of cytomegalovirus exposure and HLA in healthy donors. On this clone: As yet, its antigen is unknown.

General study points: In a later analysis, at a false discovery rate of 0.05, roughly 17,000 TCR beta sequences matched HLA alleles.

The PCR was carried out with 60 Vbeta primers and 13 Jbeta primers. Here immunoSEQ multiplex PCR was the method, and the copy in TCRdb shows in-frame clones only, minus some. Of 200,000 or so clones listed, about 85% are singletons. Germline values: CDR1 SGDLS, CDR2 YYNGEE. V lost 3 bases and J lost 5; bases outside the gene matches: 8. This CDR3 region has 15 residues. The TCR comes from a man aged 45-65 years in good health and CMV-seronegative. This sequence joins TRBV9 and TRBJ1-2, with TRBD1 identical over 9 bases. Sequencing input: PBMCs. The CDR3 is CASSGNRGRWYGYTF. The CDR3 DNA follows: TGTGCCAGCAGCGGTAACAGGGGGCGATGGTATGGCTACACCTTC.